A single sample gave rise to the 5 T cell receptor beta chains below, sequenced in a study of sequential checkpoint blockade in melanoma. The protocol was immunoSEQ multiplex PCR, while the TCRdb copy is restricted to in-frame clones and leaves out a portion. The sample holds some 7,500 clones, around a quarter seen once. Treatment specified: randomized to nivolumab then ipilimumab (arm A) or the reverse (arm B). Here the sequenced sample was tumor tissue (inferred from file names), taken from a patient given nivolumab and ipilimumab in sequence. Source of these receptors: a human donor with melanoma.

This clone was observed a handful of times. The rearrangement joins TRBV19 to TRBJ1-5; maybe TRBD1 (6 bases). The germline V and J ends were trimmed by 8 bases and 3 bases, with 17 bases remaining between them. The CDR3 sequence is 15 residues long. Germline V lookup: CDR1 LNHDA, CDR2 SQIVND (reference sequence). DNA for the CDR3: TGTGCCAGTCACCAAACTAACAGGGTCAATCAGCCCCAGCATTTT. Protein product: CASHQTNRVNQPQHF.

The rearrangement links TRBV18 to TRBJ2-3; 9 bases align to TRBD2. The CDR3 contains 14 residues. Germline V gene sequence: CDR1 KGHSH, CDR2 LQKENI. Losses at the gene ends were 5 bases for V and 1 base for J; bases not matched to a gene: 1. The CDR3 DNA sequence: TGTGCCAGCTCATCTAGCGGGGGCACAGATACGCAGTATTTT. Translated, it gives CASSSSGGTDTQYF.

The chain recombines TRBV10-2 with TRBJ2-2; D perhaps matches TRBD1 (6 bases). Germline-derived CDR1 and CDR2 are WSHSY and SAAADI. V was clipped by 7 bases and J by 6 bases, with 12 bases between them. This CDR3 is built from 13 residues. The CDR3 loop is CASINRVPGELFF. Written as DNA, the CDR3 is TGCGCCAGCATTAACAGGGTTCCCGGGGAGCTGTTTTTT.

This chain links TRBV6-8 with TRBJ2-6; 10 positions agree with TRBD1. CDR3 length equals 14 residues. Germline V lookup: CDR1 MNHGY, CDR2 SAAAGT. V was clipped by 4 bases and J by 12 bases; unmatched bases: 6. The CDR3 nucleotides are TGTGCCAGCAGTTCCCGGGACAGGGGTCCCGTCCTGACTTTC. The encoded protein is CASSSRDRGPVLTF.

At least ten counts were recorded for this clone. The rearrangement links TRBV6-8 to TRBJ2-5; TRBD2 agrees at 14 bases. The CDR3 consists of 15 residues. Germline CDR1 and CDR2: MNHGY and SAAAGT. Losses at the gene ends were 6 bases for V and 1 base for J; bases not matched to a gene: 1. This CDR3 is CASSGTSGSQETQYF. CDR3 nucleotides: TGTGCCAGCAGCGGGACTAGCGGGAGCCAAGAGACCCAGTACTTC.